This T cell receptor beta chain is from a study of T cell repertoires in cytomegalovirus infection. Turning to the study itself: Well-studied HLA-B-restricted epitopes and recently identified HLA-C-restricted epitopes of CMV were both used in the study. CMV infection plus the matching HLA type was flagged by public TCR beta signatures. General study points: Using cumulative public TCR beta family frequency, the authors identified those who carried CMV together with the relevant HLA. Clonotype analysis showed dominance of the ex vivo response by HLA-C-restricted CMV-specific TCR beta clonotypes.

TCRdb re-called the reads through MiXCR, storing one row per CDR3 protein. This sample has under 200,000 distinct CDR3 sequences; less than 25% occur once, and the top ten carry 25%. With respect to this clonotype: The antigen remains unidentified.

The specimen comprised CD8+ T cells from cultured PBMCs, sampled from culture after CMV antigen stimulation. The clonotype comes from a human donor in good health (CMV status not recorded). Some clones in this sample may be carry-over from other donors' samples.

DNA for the CDR3: TGCGCCAGCAGCCAAGATCGGGGTTCTAACTATGGCTACACCTTC. Protein sequence: CASSQDRGSNYGYTF. This chain uses TRBV4-1 with TRBJ1-2; D unclear. The CDR3 extends over 15 amino acids. With 0 bases removed from V and 0 bases from J, the gap between germline ends came to 8 bases. Germline V gene sequence: CDR1 MGHRA, CDR2 YSYEKL.